Below are 9 T cell receptor beta chains sequenced from a single sample in a study of blood T cell repertoires in COVID-19. This table comes from immunoSEQ multiplex PCR, and its TCRdb copy is limited to in-frame clones, with some not included. In the table there are approximately 18,000 clones, more than 75% of which are singletons. Sequencing used peripheral blood. The receptors derive from a human donor with active COVID-19. The donor label of this sample is uncertain.

This rearrangement joins TRBV27 to TRBJ1-5; D call uncertain. Germline V CDR1 and CDR2: MNHEY, SMNVEV (reference sequence). CDR3 size: 16 residues. The germline V and J ends were trimmed by 5 bases and 1 base, with 15 bases remaining between them. In nucleotides, the CDR3 is TGTGCCAGCAGTGCGCGTTCATATCTGAGCAATCAGCCCCAGCATTTT. It is translated as CASSARSYLSNQPQHF.

This chain joins TRBV4-3 and TRBJ2-3; 10 bases align to TRBD1. The CDR3 spans 15 residues. Looked up from germline, CDR1 is LGHNA and CDR2 is YSLEER. The ends lost 3 bases at V and 2 bases at J; junction bases unmatched: 2. This chain's CDR3 is CASSQDRGNTDTQYF. For the CDR3, the DNA is TGCGCCAGCAGCCAGGACAGGGGGAACACAGATACGCAGTATTTT.

This clone was seen only once. The junction does not match germline at one end; this may be a read error. The chain links TRBV7-7 to TRBJ2-5; D possibly corresponds to TRBD2 (6 bases). The CDR3 consists of 16 residues. Germline V lookup: CDR1 SSHAT, CDR2 FNYEAQ (reference sequence). CDR3 sequence reads: CASSLIFSRRAETQYF. The CDR3 nucleotides read TGTGCTAGCAGCTTAATTTTTAGCCGGAGGGCAGAGACCCAGTACTTC.

This chain connects TRBV19 to TRBJ2-1; D is perhaps TRBD2 (7 bases). Deletions cut 5 bases from V and 7 bases from J, with 18 bases between. There are 15 residues in the CDR3. Per germline, CDR1 LNHDA and CDR2 SQIVND (reference sequence). CDR3 coding DNA: TGTGCCAGTAGTCCGGTGGCGGGGGCGGGGAATGAGCAGTTCTTC. Translated: CASSPVAGAGNEQFF.

The chain joins TRBV6-5 to TRBJ2-7; D is possibly TRBD1 (8 bases). This CDR3 has 15 amino acids. With 5 bases removed from V and 3 bases from J, the gap between germline ends came to 17 bases. CDR1 and CDR2 (germline): MNHEY, SVGAGI. The CDR3 DNA is TGTGCCAGCAGTCTTCGGACAGGGAGGGGCTACGAGCAGTACTTC. It is translated as CASSLRTGRGYEQYF.

The chain couples TRBV2 to TRBJ1-1, with D hard to call. CDR1 and CDR2 from the germline V gene are SNHLY and FYNNEI. The CDR3 spans 13 residues. The germline V and J ends were trimmed by 4 bases and 7 bases, with 13 bases remaining between them. The chain's CDR3 is CASSVGVSGEAFF. CDR3 in DNA: TGTGCCAGCAGTGTCGGCGTAAGCGGTGAAGCTTTCTTT.

The V call is TRBV18, the J call TRBJ2-4; 9 bases align to TRBD1. The CDR3 spans 13 residues. The V and J ends lost 8 bases and 7 bases, in that order; junction bases with no gene match: 6. The V gene's germline CDR1 is KGHSH and CDR2 LQKENI. CDR3 DNA sequence: TGTGCCAGCGCCCCGACAGGGGGGAACATTCAGTACTTC. Amino acid sequence: CASAPTGGNIQYF.

This chain uses TRBV28 with TRBJ2-7, with D tentatively TRBD1 (5 bases). Germline lookup yields CDR1 MDHEN and CDR2 SYDVKM. CDR3 length: 12 residues. V lost 7 bases to trimming and J lost 2 bases, with 9 bases between them. The CDR3 region is CASTTGPYEQYF. CDR3 coding DNA: TGTGCCAGCACAACAGGCCCCTACGAGCAGTACTTC.

This clone was seen once. This chain uses TRBV18 with TRBJ1-4; 8 nucleotides match TRBD1. In germline, CDR1 is KGHSH, CDR2 LQKENI. V shed 8 bases and J 5 bases; nucleotides not matched to a gene: 4. The CDR3 loop spans 13 amino acids. The CDR3 DNA reads TGTGCCAGCGGACAGGGACAGAATGAAAAACTGTTTTTT. Translated: CASGQGQNEKLFF.